This T cell receptor beta chain was identified in a study of cytomegalovirus exposure and HLA in healthy donors. The overall study: The roughly 700 first-cohort repertoires and the 120 or so validation repertoires shared the same platform, a later analysis reported.

Study findings and constraints: According to a later analysis, TCR clusters from the first cohort tended to co-occur in the approximately 130 validation repertoires. 164 TCR beta chains were listed as cytomegalovirus-associated. Whilst most TCR sequences proved rare, a subset of public TCRs occurred across many donors.

Data came from immunoSEQ multiplex PCR; TCRdb stores just in-frame clones and leaves some out. The sample records more than 80,000 clones, around 96% being singletons. For this clone: No antigen is known for it.

Germline values: CDR1 SGHNT, CDR2 YYREEE (reference sequence). V shed 5 bases, J shed 3 bases, and the junction held 7 bases outside the gene matches. This CDR3 comprises 15 residues. This receptor was obtained from a woman aged 18-35 years in good health and CMV-seronegative. The V gene is TRBV5-4, the J gene TRBJ2-5; TRBD2 matches at 10 bases. The specimen was PBMCs. CDR3 sequence (DNA): TGTGCCAGCAGACTTTCCGGGACTAGCGAAGAGACCCAGTACTTC. Residues: CASRLSGTSEETQYF. The whole variable domain, remainder taken from reference TRBV5-4 and TRBJ2-5, is ETGVTQSPTHLIKTRGQQVTLRCSSQSGHNTVSWYQQALGQGPQFIFQYYREEENGRGNFPPRFSGLQFPNYSSELNVNALELDDSALYLCASRLSGTSEETQYFGPGTRLLVL.